What follows are 21 T cell receptor beta chains derived from one specimen sequenced in a study of blood T cell repertoires in COVID-19. Here immunoSEQ multiplex PCR was the method, and the copy in TCRdb shows in-frame clones only, minus some. This sample has 20,000 to 25,000 clones, with 73% found just once. Sequencing input: peripheral blood. The source of these receptors is a human donor in a cohort sampled during active or convalescent COVID-19.

This chain connects TRBV7-9 to TRBJ1-5, with D possibly TRBD1 on 5 matching bases. V was cut by 10 bases and J by 5 bases, with 12 bases left in between. Looked up from germline, CDR1 is SEHNR and CDR2 is FQNEAQ (reference sequence). The length of the CDR3 is 12 residues. For the CDR3, the DNA is TGTGCCACCCGGGGGGACGATCAGCCCCAGCATTTT. Residues: CATRGDDQPQHF.

This clone came up a few times. This sequence joins TRBV19 and TRBJ1-4; D gene ambiguous. The germline V and J ends were trimmed by 1 base and 10 bases, with 13 bases remaining between them. From germline, CDR1 is LNHDA and CDR2 SQIVND (reference sequence). The CDR3 has 14 amino acids. This CDR3 reads CASSIVSDLRKLFF. CDR3 in DNA: TGTGCCAGTAGTATAGTATCTGATCTGAGAAAACTGTTTTTT.

This clone was recorded a few times. The J gene is TRBJ1-6, the V gene TRBV27; 11 bases match TRBD1. V trimming: 5 bases; J trimming: 8 bases; junction bases outside the gene matches: 2. The CDR3 has 14 residues. Germline V gives CDR1 MNHEY, CDR2 SMNVEV (reference sequence). The CDR3, as DNA: TGTGCCAGCAGTCGGGACAGGGGGGATTCACCCCTCCACTTT. It translates to CASSRDRGDSPLHF.

A few counts support this clone. The genes are TRBV28 and TRBJ2-3; the D is unclear. Germline values: CDR1 MDHEN, CDR2 SYDVKM. The CDR3 has 12 residues. V lost 5 bases to trimming and J lost 6 bases, with 9 bases between them. CDR3 sequence reads: CASSPPRDTQYF. The CDR3 DNA reads TGTGCCAGCAGTCCGCCTAGGGATACGCAGTATTTT.

J is TRBJ2-7 and V is TRBV28; possible D gene TRBD1, 5 bases. The V end lost 6 bases, the J end lost 0 bases, and 12 bases lay between the germline ends. Germline V gene lookup returns CDR1 MDHEN and CDR2 SYDVKM. This CDR3 spans 14 amino acids. The CDR3 reads CASSGHPSSYEQYF. The CDR3 DNA reads TGTGCCAGCAGCGGACACCCGAGCTCCTACGAGCAGTACTTC.

The chain employs TRBV10-3 and TRBJ2-3; possibly TRBD1 for D (6 bases). V was trimmed by 2 bases and J by 1 base, leaving 10 bases between them. The germline gives CDR1 ENHRY, CDR2 SYGVKD. CDR3 length equals 15 residues. This chain's CDR3 is CAISEPRGGTDTQYF. In nucleotides, the CDR3 is TGTGCCATCAGTGAGCCCAGGGGTGGCACAGATACGCAGTATTTT.

This clone occurred once. CDR3 nucleotide sequence: TGTGCCAGCAGTAGGACAGGACCCTACGAGCAGTACTTC. Amino acids: CASSRTGPYEQYF. The V gene is TRBV6-5, the J gene TRBJ2-7; 7 nucleotides line up with TRBD1. The CDR3 sequence is 13 residues long. J gave up 2 bases and V 5 bases, and 3 bases lay outside the gene matches. Germline-derived CDR1 and CDR2 are MNHEY and SVGAGI.

The CDR3 sequence: CATSDLVGTGGTGELFF. Here the CDR3 DNA reads TGTGCCACCAGTGATTTGGTGGGGACAGGGGGTACCGGGGAGCTGTTTTTT. The chain recombines TRBV24-1 with TRBJ2-2, with 11 bases lining up with TRBD1. CDR1 and CDR2 (germline): KGHDR, SFDVKD. The trim removed 0 bases at V and 5 bases at J, leaving 4 bases unmatched. This CDR3 spans 17 amino acids.

V and J are TRBV30 and TRBJ1-3; 7 bases are shared with TRBD1. This CDR3 has 16 residues. Losses at the gene ends were 0 bases for V and 0 bases for J; bases not matched to a gene: 5. Germline V gene lookup returns CDR1 GTSNPN and CDR2 SVGIG (reference sequence). CDR3 coding DNA: TGTGCCTGGAGTGTACTAGGGGGCCACTCTGGAAACACCATATATTTT. The encoded protein is CAWSVLGGHSGNTIYF.

This clone turned up a few times. V and J are TRBV28 and TRBJ2-5; no definite D call. The V gene lost 1 base and the J gene lost 3 bases, with 9 bases spanning the gap. The CDR3 is 14 residues long. The V gene's germline CDR1 is MDHEN and CDR2 SYDVKM. The CDR3 nucleotides are TGTGCCAGCAGTTTATATTGGCCCGAAGAGACCCAGTACTTC. This gives the protein CASSLYWPEETQYF.

The chain recombines TRBV30 with TRBJ1-1; 8 nucleotides line up with TRBD1. CDR1 is GTSNPN and CDR2 is SVGIG in the germline V gene (reference sequence). The CDR3 length is 14 residues. V lost 3 bases, J lost 1 base, and 4 bases stayed unmatched. CDR3: CAWSLGQGNTEAFF. CDR3 bases: TGTGCCTGGAGCCTTGGACAGGGGAACACTGAAGCTTTCTTT.

Many counts were recorded for this clone. The V call is TRBV6-5, the J call TRBJ1-1; D is unresolved. Germline CDR1 is MNHEY and CDR2 is SVGAGI. The CDR3 is 14 amino acids. V lost 1 base to trimming and J lost 4 bases, with 10 bases between them. CDR3 nucleotides: TGTGCCAGCAGTTACTTCGGGAAGGTCACTGAAGCTTTCTTT. Protein: CASSYFGKVTEAFF.

The chain uses TRBV18 and TRBJ2-4; TRBD1 is a possible D gene (6 bases). The CDR3 has 18 amino acids. The V end was cut by 3 bases, the J end by 4 bases, with 22 bases between. CDR1 and CDR2 (germline): KGHSH, LQKENI. The CDR3 sequence: CASSPRLETGSKKNIQYF. In DNA, the CDR3 is TGTGCCAGCTCACCGCGTTTGGAAACAGGGTCTAAGAAAAACATTCAGTACTTC.

V is TRBV5-5 and J is TRBJ2-1; possible D gene TRBD2, 5 bases. Deletions cut 2 bases from V and 0 bases from J, with 9 bases between. The CDR3 loop spans 15 amino acids. The germline V gene has CDR1 SGHKS and CDR2 YYEKEE (reference sequence). CDR3 residues: CASSLAVSSYNEQFF. The CDR3 bases are TGTGCCAGCAGCTTAGCGGTATCCTCCTACAATGAGCAGTTCTTC.

The rearrangement links TRBV19 to TRBJ2-1; 7 nucleotides match TRBD2. V lost 4 bases to trimming and J lost 7 bases; unmatched junction nucleotides: 7. The germline gives CDR1 LNHDA, CDR2 SQIVND (reference sequence). This CDR3 region has 14 residues. Here the CDR3 DNA reads TGTGCCAGTAGTACCGGGAGGTCAATTAATGAGCAGTTCTTC. Protein product: CASSTGRSINEQFF.

V is TRBV6-6 and J is TRBJ1-3; no firm D call. V shed 2 bases and J shed 0 bases, with 11 bases lying between them. Germline CDR1 and CDR2: MNHNY and SVGAGI (reference sequence). This CDR3 spans 16 amino acids. The CDR3 protein is CASSYDLRSSGNTIYF. CDR3 nucleotide sequence: TGTGCCAGCAGTTACGATCTTCGTAGCTCTGGAAACACCATATATTTT.

The V call is TRBV15, the J call TRBJ2-5, with D perhaps matching TRBD2 (5 bases). CDR3 length: 15 amino acids. V was cut by 1 base and J by 2 bases, with 11 bases left in between. The V gene's germline CDR1 is LNHNV and CDR2 YYDKDF (reference sequence). CDR3 protein: CATSRGTGRQETQYF. CDR3 bases: TGTGCCACCAGCAGAGGAACGGGAAGGCAAGAGACCCAGTACTTC.

This clone qualifies as medium-sized. This rearrangement joins TRBV7-9 to TRBJ1-4; 9 bases align to TRBD1. Germline CDR1 SEHNR, CDR2 FQNEAQ (reference sequence). The CDR3 length is 14 residues. With 2 bases clipped from V and 7 bases from J, the junction kept 2 bases outside the gene matches. The CDR3 spells CASSLKGQGEKLFF. The CDR3, as DNA: TGTGCCAGCAGCTTAAAGGGACAGGGTGAAAAACTGTTTTTT. Combining the CDR3 with reference TRBV7-9 and TRBJ1-4 gives the whole variable domain DTGVSQNPRHKITKRGQNVTFRCDPISEHNRLYWYRQTLGQGPEFLTYFQNEAQLEKSRLLSDRFSAERPKGSFSTLEIQRTEQGDSAMYLCASSLKGQGEKLFFGSGTQLSVL.

The chain couples TRBV11-2 to TRBJ1-5; TRBD1 matches at 10 bases. CDR1 is SGHAT, CDR2 FQNNGV, per germline. The length of the CDR3 is 13 residues. J gave up 11 bases and V 5 bases, and 6 bases lay outside the gene matches. The CDR3 DNA is TGTGCCAGCAGCCCCGGACAGGGGGTAACCCAGCATTTT. Translation gives CASSPGQGVTQHF.

The J gene is TRBJ1-5, the V gene TRBV7-8; 8 bases agree with TRBD1. Germline V gene lookup returns CDR1 SGHVS and CDR2 FQNEAQ. This CDR3 has 14 residues. V lost 4 bases and J lost 2; bases outside the gene matches: 1. For the CDR3, the DNA is TGTGCCAGCAGCTGGACAGGGCGCAATCAGCCCCAGCATTTT. It translates to CASSWTGRNQPQHF.

The DNA of the CDR3 is TGTGCCAGCAGCGCCGGAAAGGGGTCCTACGAGCAGTACTTC. Its translation: CASSAGKGSYEQYF. The V gene is TRBV13, the J gene TRBJ2-7; possibly TRBD1 for D (5 bases). Germline V lookup: CDR1 PRHDT, CDR2 FYEKMQ (reference sequence). This CDR3 comprises 14 residues. Trimming stripped 5 bases from V and 1 base from J, with 12 bases between.